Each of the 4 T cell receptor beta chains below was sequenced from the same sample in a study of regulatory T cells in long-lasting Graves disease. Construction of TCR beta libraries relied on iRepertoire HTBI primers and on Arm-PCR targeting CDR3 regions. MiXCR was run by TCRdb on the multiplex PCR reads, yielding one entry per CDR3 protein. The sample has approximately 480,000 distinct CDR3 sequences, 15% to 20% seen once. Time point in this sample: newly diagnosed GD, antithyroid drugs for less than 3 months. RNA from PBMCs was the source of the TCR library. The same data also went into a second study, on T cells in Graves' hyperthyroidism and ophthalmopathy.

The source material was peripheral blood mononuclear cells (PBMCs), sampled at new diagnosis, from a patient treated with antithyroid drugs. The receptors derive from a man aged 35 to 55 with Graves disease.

CDR3 residues: CASSSSGGKVTDTQYF. DNA for the CDR3: TGTGCCAGCAGCTCCTCCGGCGGGAAGGTTACAGATACGCAGTATTTT. The V and J genes are TRBV3-1 and TRBJ2-3, with a possible D match to TRBD2 (6 bases). The CDR3 sequence is 16 residues long. Germline assignment: CDR1 LGHDT and CDR2 YNNKEL (reference sequence). V was pared by 5 bases and J by 3 bases, with 18 bases between.

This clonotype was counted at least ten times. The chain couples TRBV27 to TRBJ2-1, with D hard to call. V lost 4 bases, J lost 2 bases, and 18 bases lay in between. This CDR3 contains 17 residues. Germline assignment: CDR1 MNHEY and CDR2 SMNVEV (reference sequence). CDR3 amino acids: CASSSPSAATTYNEQFF. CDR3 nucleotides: TGTGCCAGCAGTTCGCCTTCCGCGGCTACCACCTACAATGAGCAGTTCTTC.

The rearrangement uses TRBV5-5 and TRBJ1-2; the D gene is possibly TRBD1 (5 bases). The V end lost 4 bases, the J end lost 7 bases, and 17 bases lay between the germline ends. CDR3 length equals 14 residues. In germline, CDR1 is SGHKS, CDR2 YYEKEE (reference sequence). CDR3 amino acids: CASSPNSRVRGYTF. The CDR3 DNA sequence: TGTGCCAGCAGCCCTAACTCCAGGGTACGTGGCTACACCTTC.

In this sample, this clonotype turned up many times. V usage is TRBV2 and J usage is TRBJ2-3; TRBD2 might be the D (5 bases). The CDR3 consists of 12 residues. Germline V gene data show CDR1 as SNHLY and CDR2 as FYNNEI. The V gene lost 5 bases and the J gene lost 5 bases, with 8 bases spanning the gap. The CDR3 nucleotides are TGTGCCAGCAGTATACTAGAAGATACGCAGTATTTT. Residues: CASSILEDTQYF.